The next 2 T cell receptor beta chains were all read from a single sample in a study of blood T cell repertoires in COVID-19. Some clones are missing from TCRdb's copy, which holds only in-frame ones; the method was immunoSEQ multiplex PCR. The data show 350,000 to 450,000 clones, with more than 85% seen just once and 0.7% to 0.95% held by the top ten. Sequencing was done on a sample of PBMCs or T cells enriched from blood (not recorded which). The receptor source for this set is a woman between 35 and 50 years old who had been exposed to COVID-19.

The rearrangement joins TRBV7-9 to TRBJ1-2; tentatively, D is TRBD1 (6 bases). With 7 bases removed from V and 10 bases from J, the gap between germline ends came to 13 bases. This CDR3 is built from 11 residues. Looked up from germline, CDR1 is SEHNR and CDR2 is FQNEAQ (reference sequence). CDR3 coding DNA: TGTGCCAGCACCGAGACAGGTGTCTACACCTTC. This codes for CASTETGVYTF.

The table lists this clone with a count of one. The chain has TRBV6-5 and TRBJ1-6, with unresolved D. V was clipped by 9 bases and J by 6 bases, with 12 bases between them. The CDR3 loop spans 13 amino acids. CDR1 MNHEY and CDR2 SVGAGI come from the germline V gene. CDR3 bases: TGTGCCAGTGGAGCCGTTATTAATTCACCCCTCCACTTT. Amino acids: CASGAVINSPLHF.